This TCR beta chain was sequenced for a study of blood T cell repertoires in COVID-19. Looking at the study overall: Italy, Spain and the United States were the sources of the convalescent and acute COVID-19 samples. In each case, the material was cDNA or gDNA derived from T cells, B-cell-depleted T cells, or PBMCs.

Source study methods: Amplification of reference gene primers provided the estimated nucleated cell counts. Generated by immunoSEQ multiplex PCR, the TCRdb table keeps only in-frame clones and is missing some. Clone size and the V and J calls come from that table; the DNA yielded D and trimming. The table includes tens of thousands of clones, roughly 83% detected once. CDR3 size: 16 residues. CDR1 and CDR2 (germline): ENHRY, SYGVKD. V was clipped by 3 bases and J by 6 bases, with 15 bases between them. Sequenced sample: peripheral blood. The TCR originated in a human donor in a cohort sampled during active COVID-19. The chain recombines TRBV10-3 with TRBJ1-6, with a tentative D call TRBD1 (6 bases). The CDR3 region has the DNA TGTGCCATCAGTGACGTTAAAACAGGGTTTAATTCACCCCTCCACTTT. Translating it yields CAISDVKTGFNSPLHF.